The 31 T cell receptor beta chains below all came from one sample that was sequenced in a study of control samples from healthy donors and cancer patients. Only in-frame clones appear in the TCRdb table, and some are missing; sequencing was by immunoSEQ multiplex PCR. The sample includes 120,000 or so clones, roughly 90% of them seen just once. What was sequenced was blood. The origin of the receptors is a man in his fifties in good health.

This sequence joins TRBV5-1 and TRBJ2-3; unclear D gene. Looked up from germline, CDR1 is SGHRS and CDR2 is YFSETQ. V was trimmed by 4 bases and J by 0 bases, leaving 6 bases between them. This CDR3 is built from 13 residues. CDR3 nucleotide sequence: TGCGCCAGCAGCCCCGCTAGCACAGATACGCAGTATTTT. Its protein is CASSPASTDTQYF.

V and J are TRBV7-2 and TRBJ1-4, with D maybe TRBD1 (5 bases). Germline V gene sequence: CDR1 SGHTA, CDR2 FQGNSA. The CDR3 sequence is 15 residues long. The V and J ends lost 4 bases and 8 bases respectively, with 17 bases between them. Written as DNA, the CDR3 is TGTGCCAGCAGCTGGGGTGGGGGATCGGGAGAAAAACTGTTTTTT. Translation: CASSWGGGSGEKLFF.

The rearrangement links TRBV9 to TRBJ2-3; D gene unclear. Germline V lookup: CDR1 SGDLS, CDR2 YYNGEE. This CDR3 comprises 16 residues. The germline V and J ends were trimmed by 3 bases and 1 base, with 15 bases remaining between them. The CDR3 DNA reads as TGTGCCAGCAGCGGACCCCTCATGGCGGGCACAGATACGCAGTATTTT. Amino acid sequence: CASSGPLMAGTDTQYF.

V gene TRBV5-1 combines with J gene TRBJ2-3; possible D gene TRBD2, 6 bases. Trimming took 4 bases from V and 0 from J, leaving 18 bases between them. Looked up from germline, CDR1 is SGHRS and CDR2 is YFSETQ. The CDR3 covers 17 residues. DNA of the CDR3: TGCGCCAGCAGCCCAGGTTTGGTGGGGGGAAGCACAGATACGCAGTATTTT. It is translated as CASSPGLVGGSTDTQYF. Filled out from reference TRBV5-1 and TRBJ2-3, the complete variable domain reads KAGVTQTPRYLIKTRGQQVTLSCSPISGHRSVSWYQQTPGQGLQFLFEYFSETQRNKGNFPGRFSGRQFSNSRSEMNVSTLELGDSALYLCASSPGLVGGSTDTQYFGPGTRLTVL.

The chain couples TRBV4-2 to TRBJ2-5; D remains unclear. Trimming took off 0 bases at V and 2 bases at J, with 4 bases between the two ends. In germline, CDR1 is LGHNA, CDR2 YNFKEQ. The CDR3 sequence is 13 residues long. The CDR3 is CASSQDYQETQYF. As DNA, the CDR3 is TGTGCCAGCAGCCAAGACTATCAAGAGACCCAGTACTTC.

The rearrangement joins TRBV9 to TRBJ2-7; D is possibly TRBD1 (6 bases). CDR3 length: 13 residues. Germline CDR1 and CDR2: SGDLS and YYNGEE. V lost 0 bases and J lost 3, with 7 bases in between. The CDR3 coding sequence is TGTGCCAGCAGCGTAGGACAGGACTACGAGCAGTACTTC. It specifies CASSVGQDYEQYF.

The rearrangement uses TRBV15 and TRBJ2-7; the D gene is possibly TRBD1 (6 bases). Germline V lookup: CDR1 LNHNV, CDR2 YYDKDF (reference sequence). CDR3 length: 17 amino acids. Trimming removed 5 bases at V and 6 bases at J, with 26 bases between. The CDR3 loop reads CATSDDRTGKPLLEQYF. In DNA form, the CDR3 reads TGTGCCACCAGCGACGATCGTACAGGGAAGCCCCTCCTCGAGCAGTACTTC. Complete variable domain (other parts from reference TRBV15 and TRBJ2-7): DAMVIQNPRYQVTQFGKPVTLSCSQTLNHNVMYWYQQKSSQAPKLLFHYYDKDFNNEADTPDNFQSRRPNTSFCFLDIRSPGLGDTAMYLCATSDDRTGKPLLEQYFGPGTRLTVT.

The rearrangement uses TRBV5-1 and TRBJ2-7, with D perhaps given as TRBD1 or TRBD2 (6 bases each). V lost 0 bases and J lost 8, with 15 bases in between. The CDR3 is made up of 14 amino acids. Germline values: CDR1 SGHRS, CDR2 YFSETQ. CDR3 nucleotide sequence: TGCGCCAGCAGCTTGGGCGAGGGGGGTAGGAAGCAGTACTTC. Its translation: CASSLGEGGRKQYF. Drawing the rest from reference TRBV5-1 and TRBJ2-7, the complete variable domain is KAGVTQTPRYLIKTRGQQVTLSCSPISGHRSVSWYQQTPGQGLQFLFEYFSETQRNKGNFPGRFSGRQFSNSRSEMNVSTLELGDSALYLCASSLGEGGRKQYFGPGTRLTVT.

V usage is TRBV5-8 and J usage is TRBJ2-1; D may be TRBD1 (6 bases). This CDR3 spans 15 amino acids. Germline CDR1 SGHTS, CDR2 YDEGEE. The germline V and J ends were trimmed by 4 bases and 10 bases, with 21 bases remaining between them. The DNA of the CDR3 is TGTGCCAGCAGCCCTAAGGGGACACCCGATCGGGAGCAGTTCTTC. This translates into CASSPKGTPDREQFF.

The V gene is TRBV18, the J gene TRBJ1-6; D is possibly TRBD1 (5 bases). V gave up 3 bases and J gave up 0 bases, with 18 bases separating them. Germline V gene lookup returns CDR1 KGHSH and CDR2 LQKENI. CDR3 size: 19 residues. CDR3 DNA: TGTGCCAGCTCACCCTCAGCGCCGGGACTCAGCTCCTATAATTCACCCCTCCACTTT. This translates into CASSPSAPGLSSYNSPLHF.

In its sample, this clone was seen many times. This rearrangement joins TRBV9 to TRBJ1-1, with D maybe TRBD1 (5 bases). Germline V gene lookup returns CDR1 SGDLS and CDR2 YYNGEE. The V end lost 0 bases, the J end lost 6 bases, and 15 bases lay between the germline ends. This CDR3 contains 15 residues. This chain's CDR3 is CASSVGGREGSEAFF. CDR3 bases: TGTGCCAGCAGCGTAGGGGGCAGGGAAGGATCTGAAGCTTTCTTT.

The chain couples TRBV7-2 to TRBJ1-5; D not certain. This CDR3 has 13 amino acids. CDR1 and CDR2 from the germline V gene are SGHTA and FQGNSA. The ends were cut back, 1 base at V and 7 bases at J, with 8 bases in the middle. CDR3 nucleotides: TGTGCCAGCAGCTTAGGGGCGCGACAGCCCCAGCATTTT. It encodes CASSLGARQPQHF.

CDR3 sequence: CATSKGTEKLFF. CDR3 nucleotide sequence: TGTGCCACCAGCAAGGGAACTGAAAAACTGTTTTTT. The chain links TRBV15 to TRBJ1-4; D gene ambiguous. CDR1 and CDR2 (germline): LNHNV, YYDKDF (reference sequence). Trimming stripped 4 bases from V and 7 bases from J, with 7 bases between. This CDR3 comprises 12 residues.

The rearrangement links TRBV5-1 to TRBJ1-1, with 8 bases that match TRBD1. The CDR3 sequence is 14 residues long. CDR1 SGHRS and CDR2 YFSETQ come from the germline V gene. Unmatched junction bases numbered 10, after V lost 4 bases and J lost 8 bases. The CDR3 region has the DNA TGCGCCAGCAGCCCTCTTGGACAGGGTCCCGAAGCTTTCTTT. The encoded protein is CASSPLGQGPEAFF.

The V call is TRBV6-5, the J call TRBJ1-5; D might be TRBD1 (5 bases). This CDR3 region has 15 residues. V lost 0 bases and J lost 6, with 12 bases in between. Germline V gene sequence: CDR1 MNHEY, CDR2 SVGAGI. The CDR3 bases are TGTGCCAGCAGTTACTCAGGGGTGGCGACTCAGCCCCAGCATTTT. Protein product: CASSYSGVATQPQHF.

The chain has TRBV3-1 (or the pseudogene TRBV3-2) and TRBJ2-7, with 8 bases that match TRBD2. The CDR3 extends over 15 amino acids. Germline loops: CDR1 LGHDT, CDR2 YNNKEL (reference sequence). With 4 bases clipped from V and 2 bases from J, the junction kept 7 bases outside the gene matches. The CDR3 nucleotides are TGTGCCAGCAGCCTAAGCCCGGGGGGGACCTACGAGCAGTACTTC. Translated: CASSLSPGGTYEQYF.

The rearrangement uses TRBV12-3 or TRBV12-4 and TRBJ1-1; possible D gene TRBD1, 5 bases. This CDR3 region has 13 residues. Deletions cut 6 bases from V and 0 bases from J, with 8 bases between. The CDR3 region is CASRGVMNTEAFF. As DNA, the CDR3 is TGTGCCAGCAGGGGGGTTATGAACACTGAAGCTTTCTTT.

In its sample, this clone was seen a few times. The gene calls are TRBV6-2 or TRBV6-3 and TRBJ1-5; the D gene is possibly TRBD1 (5 bases). Trimming stripped 4 bases from V and 6 bases from J, with 13 bases between. CDR1 and CDR2 from the germline V gene are MNHEY and SVGEGT. This CDR3 contains 14 residues. CDR3 coding DNA: TGTGCCAGCAGTTCCCAGGGAGGGTTTCAGCCCCAGCATTTT. Protein: CASSSQGGFQPQHF.

This clone has only a few counts. The chain links TRBV5-1 to TRBJ2-2; D unresolved. The CDR3 sequence is 15 residues long. The ends were cut back, 2 bases at V and 3 bases at J, with 11 bases in the middle. In germline, CDR1 is SGHRS, CDR2 YFSETQ. The CDR3 nucleotides read TGCGCCAGCAGCTTTAGCCCGGCCCACACCGGGGAGCTGTTTTTT. Its translation is CASSFSPAHTGELFF.

The chain joins TRBV5-6 to TRBJ1-2, with 9 bases that match TRBD1. The CDR3 has 13 residues. Looked up from germline, CDR1 is SGHDT and CDR2 is YYEEEE. The V and J ends lost 4 bases and 7 bases, in that order; junction bases with no gene match: 5. The CDR3 nucleotides are TGTGCCAGCAGCCTTGACAGGGGGACTGGCTACACCTTC. Translation: CASSLDRGTGYTF. The variable domain in full, completed from reference TRBV5-6 and TRBJ1-2, reads DAGVTQSPTHLIKTRGQQVTLRCSPKSGHDTVSWYQQALGQGPQFIFQYYEEEERQRGNFPDRFSGHQFPNYSSELNVNALLLGDSALYLCASSLDRGTGYTFGSGTRLTVV.

The V gene is TRBV7-6, the J gene TRBJ2-5; TRBD2 is a possible D gene (6 bases). V lost 2 bases and J lost 5, with 12 bases in between. This CDR3 contains 14 residues. Germline lookup yields CDR1 SGHVS and CDR2 FNYEAQ. The CDR3 bases are TGTGCCAGCAGCTTAACGATGGGGAGGGAGACCCAGTACTTC. This encodes CASSLTMGRETQYF.

V and J are TRBV11-3 and TRBJ2-1; 10 nucleotides agree with TRBD1. The CDR3 is 15 residues long. Germline-derived CDR1 and CDR2 are SGHNT and YENEEA. The V and J ends lost 1 base and 5 bases, in that order; junction bases with no gene match: 2. CDR3 nucleotides: TGTGCCAGCAGCTTAGCCGGACAGGGGGACAATGAGCAGTTCTTC. Amino acid sequence: CASSLAGQGDNEQFF.

This sequence joins TRBV6-5 and TRBJ1-4, with D possibly matching TRBD1 (5 bases). CDR1 and CDR2 from the germline V gene are MNHEY and SVGAGI. There are 14 residues in the CDR3. Trimming pared 0 bases from V and 8 bases from J, leaving 10 bases between. CDR3 in DNA: TGTGCCAGCAGTTACTCGTATAGGGGCGAAAAACTGTTTTTT. This gives the protein CASSYSYRGEKLFF.

This chain joins TRBV5-1 and TRBJ2-1; perhaps TRBD1 as D (8 bases). Germline V lookup: CDR1 SGHRS, CDR2 YFSETQ. V was cut by 4 bases and J by 7 bases, with 18 bases left in between. The CDR3 sequence is 15 residues long. The CDR3 is CASSLGTGGRNEQFF. The CDR3, as DNA: TGCGCCAGCAGCCTCGGGACAGGCGGGAGAAATGAGCAGTTCTTC.

The chain joins TRBV6-4 to TRBJ2-5, with no clear D. Germline assignment: CDR1 MRHNA and CDR2 SNTAGT. The CDR3 consists of 12 residues. V was trimmed by 3 bases and J by 4 bases, leaving 6 bases between them. The CDR3: CASSENGETQYF. As DNA, the CDR3 is TGTGCCAGCAGTGAAAACGGAGAGACCCAGTACTTC.

This clone has just one count. This chain's CDR3 is CASGELTGQETQYF. Here the CDR3 DNA reads TGTGCCAGCGGAGAACTGACAGGGCAAGAGACCCAGTACTTC. The chain carries TRBV9 and TRBJ2-5; TRBD1 matches at 7 bases. V dropped 7 bases and J dropped 2; count of bases not matched to a gene: 8. The germline V gene encodes CDR1 SGDLS and CDR2 YYNGEE. The CDR3 spans 14 residues.

This chain joins TRBV9 and TRBJ2-3; 8 bases match TRBD2. Trimming cost V 4 bases and J 1 base; bases outside gene matches: 5. This CDR3 is 15 amino acids long. From germline, CDR1 is SGDLS and CDR2 YYNGEE. CDR3 bases: TGTGCCAGCAGCACGGGGGGGCCGGGCACAGATACGCAGTATTTT. Amino acids: CASSTGGPGTDTQYF.

This chain connects TRBV10-3 to TRBJ2-3; D possibly uses TRBD1 or TRBD2 (5 bases each). This CDR3 has 14 amino acids. Looked up from germline, CDR1 is ENHRY and CDR2 is SYGVKD. Deletions cut 4 bases from V and 5 bases from J, with 13 bases between. The CDR3 DNA reads TGTGCCATCAGTGGCAAAGGGGCGGGAGATACGCAGTATTTT. It specifies CAISGKGAGDTQYF.

The chain's CDR3 is CASSYSAQGGYEQYF. The DNA for the CDR3 is TGTGCCAGCAGTTACTCAGCACAGGGGGGGTACGAGCAGTACTTC. The chain is built from TRBV6-5 and TRBJ2-7; the D gene is possibly TRBD1 (8 bases). This CDR3 is 15 amino acids long. CDR1 MNHEY and CDR2 SVGAGI come from the germline V gene. V lost 0 bases and J lost 4, with 13 bases in between.

This chain links TRBV14 with TRBJ2-7; the D is unclear. Germline V gene sequence: CDR1 SGHDN, CDR2 FVKESK. This CDR3 has 12 amino acids. With 1 base removed from V and 3 bases from J, the gap between germline ends came to 4 bases. CDR3 nucleotides: TGTGCCAGCAGCCAAGGGTTCTACGAGCAGTACTTC. Protein: CASSQGFYEQYF.

The rearrangement joins TRBV11-3 to TRBJ2-7; D is unclear. Trimming removed 1 base at V and 3 bases at J, with 7 bases between. There are 13 residues in the CDR3. Germline assignment: CDR1 SGHNT and CDR2 YENEEA. The chain's CDR3 is CASSLGLNYEQYF. CDR3 bases: TGTGCCAGCAGCTTAGGGCTAAACTACGAGCAGTACTTC. The whole variable domain, remainder taken from reference TRBV11-3 and TRBJ2-7, is EAGVVQSPRYKIIEKKQPVAFWCNPISGHNTLYWYLQNLGQGPELLIRYENEEAVDDSQLPKDRFSAERLKGVDSTLKIQPAELGDSAVYLCASSLGLNYEQYFGPGTRLTVT.